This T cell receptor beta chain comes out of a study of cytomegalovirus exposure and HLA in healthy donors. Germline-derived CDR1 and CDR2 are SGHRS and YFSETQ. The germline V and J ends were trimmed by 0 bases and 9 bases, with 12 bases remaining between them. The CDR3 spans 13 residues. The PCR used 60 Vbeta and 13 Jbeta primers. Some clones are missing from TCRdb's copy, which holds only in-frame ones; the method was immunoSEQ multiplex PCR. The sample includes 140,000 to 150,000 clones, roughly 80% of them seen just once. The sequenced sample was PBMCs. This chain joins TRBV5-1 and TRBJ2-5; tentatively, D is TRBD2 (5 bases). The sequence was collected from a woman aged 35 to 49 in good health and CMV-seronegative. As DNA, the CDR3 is TGCGCCAGCAGCTTGGATTTTACGGAGGCCCAGTACTTC. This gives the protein CASSLDFTEAQYF.